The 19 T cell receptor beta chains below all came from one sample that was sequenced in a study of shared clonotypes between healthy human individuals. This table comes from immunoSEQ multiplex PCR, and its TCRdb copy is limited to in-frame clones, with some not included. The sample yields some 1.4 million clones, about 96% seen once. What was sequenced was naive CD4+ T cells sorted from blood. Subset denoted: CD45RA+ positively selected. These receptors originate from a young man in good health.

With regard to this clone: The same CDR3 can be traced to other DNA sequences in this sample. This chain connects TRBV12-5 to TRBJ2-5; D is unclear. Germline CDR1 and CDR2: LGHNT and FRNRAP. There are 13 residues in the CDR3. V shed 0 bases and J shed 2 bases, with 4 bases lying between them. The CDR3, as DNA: TGTGCTAGTGGTTTGGTCGGGCAAGAGACCCAGTACTTC. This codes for CASGLVGQETQYF.

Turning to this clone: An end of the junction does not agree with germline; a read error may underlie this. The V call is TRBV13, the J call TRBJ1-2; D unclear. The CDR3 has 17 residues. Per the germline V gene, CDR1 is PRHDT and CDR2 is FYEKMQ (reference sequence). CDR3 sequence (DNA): TGTGCCAGCCGCTTTCCCCCCCGTCCTTTCTTAAACTATGGCTACACCTTC. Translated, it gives CASRFPPRPFLNYGYTF.

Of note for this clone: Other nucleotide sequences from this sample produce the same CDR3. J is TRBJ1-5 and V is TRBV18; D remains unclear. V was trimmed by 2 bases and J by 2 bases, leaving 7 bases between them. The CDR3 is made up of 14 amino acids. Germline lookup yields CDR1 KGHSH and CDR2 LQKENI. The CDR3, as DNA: TGTGCCAGCTCACCAGGGCTTGGCAATCAGCCCCAGCATTTT. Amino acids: CASSPGLGNQPQHF. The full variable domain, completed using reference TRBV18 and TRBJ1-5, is NAGVMQNPRHLVRRRGQEARLRCSPMKGHSHVYWYRQLPEEGLKFMVYLQKENIIDESGMPKERFSAEFPKEGPSILRIQQVVRGDSAAYFCASSPGLGNQPQHFGDGTRLSIL.

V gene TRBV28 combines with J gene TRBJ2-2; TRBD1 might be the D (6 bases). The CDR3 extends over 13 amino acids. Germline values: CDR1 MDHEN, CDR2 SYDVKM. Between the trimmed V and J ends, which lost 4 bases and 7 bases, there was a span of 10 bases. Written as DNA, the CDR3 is TGTGCCAGCAGTTCTCAGGGGAACGGGGAGCTGTTTTTT. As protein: CASSSQGNGELFF.

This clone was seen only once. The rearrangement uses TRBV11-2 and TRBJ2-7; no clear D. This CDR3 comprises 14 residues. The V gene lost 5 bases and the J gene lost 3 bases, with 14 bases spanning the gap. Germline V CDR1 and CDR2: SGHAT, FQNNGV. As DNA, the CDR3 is TGTGCCAGCAGCCGCGTCCGGGTGAACTACGAGCAGTACTTC. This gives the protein CASSRVRVNYEQYF.

CDR3 amino acids: CASSIRTGLNTEAFF. In DNA, the CDR3 is TGTGCCAGTAGTATAAGGACAGGGTTGAACACTGAAGCTTTCTTT. The chain is built from TRBV19 and TRBJ1-1; the match to TRBD1 covers 8 bases. This CDR3 has 15 residues. Germline trimming cut 2 bases from V and 0 bases from J; bases unmatched to any gene: 2. Germline V gives CDR1 LNHDA, CDR2 SQIVND (reference sequence).

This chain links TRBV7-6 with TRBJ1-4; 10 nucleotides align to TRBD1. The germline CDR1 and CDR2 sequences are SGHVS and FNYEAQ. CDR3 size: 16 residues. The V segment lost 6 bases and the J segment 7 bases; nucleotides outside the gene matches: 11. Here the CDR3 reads CASSRTGTGALEKLFF. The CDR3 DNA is TGTGCCAGCAGTCGAACCGGGACAGGGGCCCTTGAAAAACTGTTTTTT.

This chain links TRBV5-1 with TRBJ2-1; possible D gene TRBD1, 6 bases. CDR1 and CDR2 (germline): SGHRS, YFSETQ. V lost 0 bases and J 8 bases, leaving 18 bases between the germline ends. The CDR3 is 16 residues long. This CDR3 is CASSLAGTRGHDEQFF. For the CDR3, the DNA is TGCGCCAGCAGCTTGGCCGGCACCCGGGGACACGATGAGCAGTTCTTC. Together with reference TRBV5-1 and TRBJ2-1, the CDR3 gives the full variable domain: KAGVTQTPRYLIKTRGQQVTLSCSPISGHRSVSWYQQTPGQGLQFLFEYFSETQRNKGNFPGRFSGRQFSNSRSEMNVSTLELGDSALYLCASSLAGTRGHDEQFFGPGTRLTVL.

This CDR3 reads CASSLGAFFTDTQYF. The CDR3 DNA sequence: TGTGCCAGCAGCCTTGGAGCTTTTTTCACAGATACGCAGTATTTT. The chain combines TRBV7-6 with TRBJ2-3; D remains unclear. V was clipped by 5 bases and J by 2 bases, with 14 bases between them. This CDR3 has 15 amino acids. Germline CDR1 SGHVS, CDR2 FNYEAQ.

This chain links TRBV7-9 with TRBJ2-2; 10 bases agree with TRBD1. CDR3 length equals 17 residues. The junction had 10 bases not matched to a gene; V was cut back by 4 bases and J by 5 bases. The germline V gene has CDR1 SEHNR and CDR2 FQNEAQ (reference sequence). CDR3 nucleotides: TGTGCCAGCAGCTCAGACAGGGGGCGCGTTACGACCGGGGAGCTGTTTTTT. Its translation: CASSSDRGRVTTGELFF.

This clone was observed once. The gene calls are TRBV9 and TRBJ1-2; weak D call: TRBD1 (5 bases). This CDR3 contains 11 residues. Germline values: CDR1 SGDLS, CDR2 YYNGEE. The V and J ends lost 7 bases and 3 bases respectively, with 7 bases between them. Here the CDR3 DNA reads TGTGCCAGCGGGGCCGACTATGGCTACACCTTC. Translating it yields CASGADYGYTF.

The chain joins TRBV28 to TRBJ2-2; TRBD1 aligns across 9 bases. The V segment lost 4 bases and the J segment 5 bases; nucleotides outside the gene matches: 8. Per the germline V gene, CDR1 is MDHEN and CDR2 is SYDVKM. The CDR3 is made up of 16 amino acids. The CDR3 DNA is TGTGCCAGCAGTTCGGTCGGGGGACAGGGAACCGGGGAGCTGTTTTTT. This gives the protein CASSSVGGQGTGELFF.

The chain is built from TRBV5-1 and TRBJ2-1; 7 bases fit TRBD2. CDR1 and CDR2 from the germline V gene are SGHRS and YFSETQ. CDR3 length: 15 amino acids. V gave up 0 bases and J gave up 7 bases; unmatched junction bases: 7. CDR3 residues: CASSLVGGRVNEQFF. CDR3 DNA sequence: TGCGCCAGCAGCTTGGTTGGGGGGAGGGTGAATGAGCAGTTCTTC. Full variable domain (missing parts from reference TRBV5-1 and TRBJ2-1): KAGVTQTPRYLIKTRGQQVTLSCSPISGHRSVSWYQQTPGQGLQFLFEYFSETQRNKGNFPGRFSGRQFSNSRSEMNVSTLELGDSALYLCASSLVGGRVNEQFFGPGTRLTVL.

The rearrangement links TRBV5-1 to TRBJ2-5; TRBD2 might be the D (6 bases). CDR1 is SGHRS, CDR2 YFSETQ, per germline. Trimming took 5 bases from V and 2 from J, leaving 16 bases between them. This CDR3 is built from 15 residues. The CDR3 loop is CASRRGGGEQETQYF. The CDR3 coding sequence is TGCGCCAGCAGGAGGGGAGGAGGGGAGCAAGAGACCCAGTACTTC.

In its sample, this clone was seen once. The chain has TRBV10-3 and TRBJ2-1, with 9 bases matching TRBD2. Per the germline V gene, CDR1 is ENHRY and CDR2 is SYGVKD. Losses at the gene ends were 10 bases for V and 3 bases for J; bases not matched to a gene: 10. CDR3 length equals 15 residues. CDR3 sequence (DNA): TGTGCCAGCCGAGTTAGACTAGCGGACTACAATGAGCAGTTCTTC. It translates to CASRVRLADYNEQFF.

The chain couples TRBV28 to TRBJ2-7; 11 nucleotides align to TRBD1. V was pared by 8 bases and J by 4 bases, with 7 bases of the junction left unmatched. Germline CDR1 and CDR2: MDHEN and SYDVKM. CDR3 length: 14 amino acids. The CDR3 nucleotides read TGTGCCAGCGCCGAAGGGACAGGGGGATACGAGCAGTACTTC. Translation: CASAEGTGGYEQYF.

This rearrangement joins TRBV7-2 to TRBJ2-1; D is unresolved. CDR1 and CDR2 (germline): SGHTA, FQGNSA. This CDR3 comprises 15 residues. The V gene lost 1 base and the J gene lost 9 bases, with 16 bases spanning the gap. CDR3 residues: CASSLGLSGSSEQFF. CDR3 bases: TGTGCCAGCAGCTTAGGGTTGTCAGGATCGAGTGAGCAGTTCTTC.

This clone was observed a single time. The CDR3 sequence: CASSLVPYTDTQYF. Here the CDR3 DNA reads TGTGCCAGCAGCTTGGTCCCCTACACAGATACGCAGTATTTT. J is TRBJ2-3 and V is TRBV5-5; no firm D call. The V and J ends lost 0 bases and 2 bases respectively, with 7 bases between them. This CDR3 has 14 amino acids. Germline values: CDR1 SGHKS, CDR2 YYEKEE (reference sequence).

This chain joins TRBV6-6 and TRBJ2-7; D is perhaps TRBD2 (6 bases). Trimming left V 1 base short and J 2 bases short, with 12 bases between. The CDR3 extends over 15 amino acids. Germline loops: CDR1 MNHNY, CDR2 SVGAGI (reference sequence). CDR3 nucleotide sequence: TGTGCCAGCAGTTACTTTTGGGGCGGGGCCTACGAGCAGTACTTC. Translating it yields CASSYFWGGAYEQYF.